This is a list of T cell receptor beta chains from one sample in a study of response to subunit inactivated influenza vaccine. TCRdb passed the RT-PCR reads through MiXCR, listing each CDR3 protein once. Among about 500,000 distinct CDR3 sequences, 10% to 15% were seen once, and the ten largest hold 10% to 15%. This sample comprised PBMCs from blood, obtained 40 to 50 days after vaccination. Receptors originate from a man between 45 and 60 years old who received an inactivated influenza vaccine. CDR3s include the opening cysteine and the closing phenylalanine or tryptophan. D genes are given only for firm matches. Some rows have no size entry. The others give once, few or many, or a class for an expanded clone.

j_call d_call v_call clone_size cdr3_nt cdr3_aa
TRBJ2-2 . TRBV7-9 many TGTGCCAGCGAAGTTCCGAACACCGGGGAGCTGTTTTTT CASEVPNTGELFF
TRBJ2-2 . TRBV10-2 once TGCGCCAGCAGCCACGCAGGGCCCCCTGGCACCGGGGAGCTGTTTTTT CASSHAGPPGTGELFF
TRBJ2-2 . TRBV9 few TGTGCCAGCAGCGTAGTGGGACACCTTACCGGGGAGCTGTTTTTT CASSVVGHLTGELFF
TRBJ2-3 . TRBV7-3 . TGTGCCAGCAGCTTAAGCGGAGGGGTACCAGATACGCAGTATTTT CASSLSGGVPDTQYF
TRBJ2-1 TRBD1 TRBV20-1 many TGCAGTGCTCCCCGACAGGGCGGAAATGAGCAGTTCTTC CSAPRQGGNEQFF
TRBJ1-5 . TRBV12-3/TRBV12-4 . TGTGCCAGCACCCCCTCACCGACCGGACAGCCCCAGCATTTT CASTPSPTGQPQHF
TRBJ1-5 . TRBV7-2 . TGTGCCAGCAGCTTAGGAGGTCCGGGCCATCAGCCCCAGCATTTT CASSLGGPGHQPQHF
TRBJ2-7 . TRBV6-2/TRBV6-3 many TGTGCCAGCAGCCCTTCCGTCCTCTACGAGCAGTACTTC CASSPSVLYEQYF
TRBJ1-2 TRBD1 TRBV5-1 . TGCGCCAGCAGCTTGGAGTCAGGGGGGATTCCCATTTATGGCTACACCTTC CASSLESGGIPIYGYTF
TRBJ1-4 . TRBV12-3/TRBV12-4 few TGTGCCAGCAGTCGTAGGGCAGGGATTAATGAAAAACTGTTTTTT CASSRRAGINEKLFF
TRBJ2-1 TRBD1 TRBV10-3 few TGTGCCATCAGAAAAACAGGGGCACGGGAGCAGTTCTTC CAIRKTGAREQFF
TRBJ2-7 TRBD1 TRBV4-1 many TGCGCCAGCAGCCAAGGGACAGGGCACGAGCAGTACTTC CASSQGTGHEQYF
TRBJ2-5 . TRBV28 few TGTGCCAGCAGTTTATTCGCTCAGGGTGGAGTAGAGACCCAGTACTTC CASSLFAQGGVETQYF
TRBJ1-5 . TRBV15 many TGTGCCACCAGCAGAGTAGGGGAGAGGCAGCCCCAGCATTTT CATSRVGERQPQHF
TRBJ2-7 . TRBV5-1 . TGCGCCAGCAGCTTGGCCTCTTCTGGGACCTCCTACGAGCAGTACTTC CASSLASSGTSYEQYF
TRBJ2-7 TRBD2 TRBV7-9 few TGTGCCAGCAGCTTAGTTTTGACTAGCGGGAGCTACGAGCAGTACTTC CASSLVLTSGSYEQYF
TRBJ2-5 . TRBV20-1 . TGCAGTGCTATTAGGGGTGGGACAAAAGAGACCCAGTACTTC CSAIRGGTKETQYF
TRBJ2-1 TRBD2 TRBV3-1 few TGTGCCAGCAGCCAACAATTACTAGCGGGAACCCATGAGCAGTTCTTC CASSQQLLAGTHEQFF
TRBJ2-2 TRBD1 TRBV20-1 many TGCAGTGCAGCTCAGGGGGCTGGAACCGGGGAGCTGTTTTTT CSAAQGAGTGELFF
TRBJ2-3 TRBD2 TRBV4-3 few TGCGCCAGCAGCCGGACTAGCGGGATTCTAGATACGCAGTATTTT CASSRTSGILDTQYF
TRBJ2-7 . TRBV28 . TGTGCCAGCACCAGATCGCGGGATCTCGATAGCGAGCAGTACTTC CASTRSRDLDSEQYF
TRBJ2-3 . TRBV12-3/TRBV12-4 . TGTGCCAGCAGGGGGTCCATTACCGATACGCAGTATTTT CASRGSITDTQYF
TRBJ1-5 TRBD1 TRBV4-2 . TGTGCCAGCAGCATCGATGGGGACAGGGTTTATCAGCCCCAGCATTTT CASSIDGDRVYQPQHF
TRBJ1-4 TRBD1 TRBV5-1 few TGCGCCAGCAGCGTAGGAACAGGGGGCGCTAATGAAAAACTGTTTTTT CASSVGTGGANEKLFF
TRBJ1-1 TRBD1 TRBV12-3/TRBV12-4 few TGTGCCAGCAGTTTAGCGGGACAGGGAGGCGGGGCTGAAGCTTTCTTT CASSLAGQGGGAEAFF
TRBJ2-2 TRBD1 TRBV7-2 many TGTGCGAATGCCCTGGGACAGAGGAACACCGGGGAGCTGTTTTTT CANALGQRNTGELFF
TRBJ2-3 . TRBV7-6 few TGTGCCAGCAGCTTAGGACGGGGAGGCTCAGATACGCAGTATTTT CASSLGRGGSDTQYF
TRBJ2-1 . TRBV9 many TGTGCCAGCAGCCCAGCCGGACCCTCCTACAATGAGCAGTTCTTC CASSPAGPSYNEQFF
TRBJ2-5 TRBD1 TRBV20-1 few TGCAGTGCTAGAGATCAGGGGGACCCAAGAGAGACCCAGTACTTC CSARDQGDPRETQYF
TRBJ2-7 TRBD1 TRBV4-3 few TGCGCCAGCAGCCAACTCGGACAGGGGTACTACGAGCAGTACTTC CASSQLGQGYYEQYF
TRBJ2-1 TRBD2 TRBV20-1 . TGCAGTGCGAACCGTCCTACTAGCGGGAGTTACAATGAGCAGTTCTTC CSANRPTSGSYNEQFF
TRBJ1-2 . TRBV5-5 . TGTGCCAGCACCCTAATGTCGGGCAGGGGCGTTGGTGGCTACACCTTC CASTLMSGRGVGGYTF
TRBJ1-4 . TRBV28 few TGTGCCAGCAGTTGGTGGGCCTCCAATGAAAAACTGTTTTTT CASSWWASNEKLFF
TRBJ2-1 TRBD2 TRBV6-5 few TGTGCCAGCAGTTACCCCGGACTAGTGGGTGAGCAGTTCTTC CASSYPGLVGEQFF
TRBJ1-2 TRBD1 TRBV3-1 . TGTGCCAGCAGCCAAGTTCTTACCCGGACAGGGGCTATTTATGGCTACACCTTC CASSQVLTRTGAIYGYTF
TRBJ2-3 TRBD2 TRBV7-6 few TGTGCCAGCAGCTCCACCGCTAGCGGGAGGGCCACAGATACGCAGTATTTT CASSSTASGRATDTQYF
TRBJ2-7 . TRBV5-1 few TGCGCCAGCAGCTTGAAAGGGAGCTCCTACGAGCAGTACTTC CASSLKGSSYEQYF
TRBJ2-3 TRBD1 TRBV7-9 . TGTGCCAGCAGCTCGGGACAGGAAAAGATAGATACGCAGTATTTT CASSSGQEKIDTQYF
TRBJ2-3 . TRBV10-3 few TGTGCCATCAGTGAGCAGAACACGCAGTATTTT CAISEQNTQYF
TRBJ1-1 . TRBV12-3/TRBV12-4 few TGTGCCACCCTAGGACTGAGGAACACTGAAGCTTTCTTT CATLGLRNTEAFF
TRBJ1-1 . TRBV5-1 . TGCGCCAGCAGCTTGGCCGGCCAGAGAATGAACACTGAAGCTTTCTTT CASSLAGQRMNTEAFF
TRBJ2-3 . TRBV2 . TGTGCCAGCAGTGTTGAGCCTATGACCACAGATACGCAGTATTTT CASSVEPMTTDTQYF
TRBJ2-7 TRBD2 TRBV28 . TGTGCCAGCAGTTTGGCGCTACCCGGGACTAGCGGGAGATCCGAGCAGTACTTC CASSLALPGTSGRSEQYF
TRBJ2-1 . TRBV29-1 . TGCAGCGTTGATCTCTCACAGGGAGCAGCGAGGGCCAGCTACAATGAGCAGTTCTTC CSVDLSQGAARASYNEQFF
TRBJ2-7 TRBD1 TRBV11-2 . TGTGCCAGCAGCTTATCTTATCGACAGGGGCGAACCTACGAGCAGTACTTC CASSLSYRQGRTYEQYF
TRBJ2-1 . TRBV7-3 once TGTGCCAGCAGCTTAGGTCCAGGGCAGAATGAGCAGTTCTTC CASSLGPGQNEQFF
TRBJ2-5 TRBD2 TRBV5-5 few TGTGCCAGCAGCCGGTTGGGGGGGAGCCAAGAGACCCAGTACTTC CASSRLGGSQETQYF
TRBJ2-1 TRBD2 TRBV5-1 few TGCGCCAGCAGCACGGGACTAGCGGGGGGACTCACCTACAATGAGCAGTTCTTC CASSTGLAGGLTYNEQFF
TRBJ2-3 . TRBV12-3/TRBV12-4 . TGTGCCAGCAGTTCCCTCGCAAGGGGGACAGATACGCAGTATTTT CASSSLARGTDTQYF
TRBJ2-7 TRBD2 TRBV6-5 few TGTGCCAGCAGTTTGGGACTAGCGGGAGGCACCTACGAGCAGTACTTC CASSLGLAGGTYEQYF
TRBJ2-7 . TRBV15 few TGTGCCACCCGAGGTTTAGCCTACGAGCAGTACTTC CATRGLAYEQYF